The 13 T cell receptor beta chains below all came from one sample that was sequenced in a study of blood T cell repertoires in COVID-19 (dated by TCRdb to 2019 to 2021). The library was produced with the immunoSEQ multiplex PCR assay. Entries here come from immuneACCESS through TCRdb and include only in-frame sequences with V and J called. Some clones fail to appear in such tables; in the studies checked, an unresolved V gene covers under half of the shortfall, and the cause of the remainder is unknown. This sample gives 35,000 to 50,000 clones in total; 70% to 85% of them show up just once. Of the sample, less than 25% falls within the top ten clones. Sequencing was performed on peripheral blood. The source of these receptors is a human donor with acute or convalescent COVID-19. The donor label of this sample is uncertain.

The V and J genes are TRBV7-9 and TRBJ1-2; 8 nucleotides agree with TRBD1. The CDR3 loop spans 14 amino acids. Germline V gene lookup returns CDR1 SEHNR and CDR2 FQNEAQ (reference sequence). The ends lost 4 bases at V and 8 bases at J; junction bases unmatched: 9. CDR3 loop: CASSSTQGEWGYTF. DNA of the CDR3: TGTGCCAGCAGCTCAACACAGGGGGAGTGGGGCTACACCTTC.

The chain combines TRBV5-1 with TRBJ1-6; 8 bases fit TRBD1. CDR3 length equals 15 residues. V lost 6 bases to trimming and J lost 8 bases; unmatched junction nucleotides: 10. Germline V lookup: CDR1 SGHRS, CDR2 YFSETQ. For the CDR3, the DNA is TGCGCCAGCAAGTTGACAGGGGAGCGTGATTCACCCCTCCACTTT. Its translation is CASKLTGERDSPLHF. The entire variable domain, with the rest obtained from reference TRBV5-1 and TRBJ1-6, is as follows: KAGVTQTPRYLIKTRGQQVTLSCSPISGHRSVSWYQQTPGQGLQFLFEYFSETQRNKGNFPGRFSGRQFSNSRSEMNVSTLELGDSALYLCASKLTGERDSPLHFGNGTRLTVT.

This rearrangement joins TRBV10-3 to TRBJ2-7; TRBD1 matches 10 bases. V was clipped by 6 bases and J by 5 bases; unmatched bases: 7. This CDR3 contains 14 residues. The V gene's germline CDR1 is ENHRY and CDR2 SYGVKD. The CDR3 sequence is CAIRTGTGEHEQYF. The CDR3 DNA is TGTGCCATCAGAACAGGGACAGGGGAACACGAGCAGTACTTC.

The CDR3 here is CAWSAVGYTF. DNA of the CDR3: TGTGCCTGGAGTGCGGTTGGCTACACCTTC. The rearrangement uses TRBV30 and TRBJ1-2, with D hard to call. This CDR3 is 10 amino acids long. The germline gives CDR1 GTSNPN, CDR2 SVGIG (reference sequence). With 1 base removed from V and 7 bases from J, the gap between germline ends came to 4 bases.

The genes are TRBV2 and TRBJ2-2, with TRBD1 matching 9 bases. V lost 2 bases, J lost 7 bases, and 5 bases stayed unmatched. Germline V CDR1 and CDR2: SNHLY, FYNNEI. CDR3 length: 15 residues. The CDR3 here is CASSETGQGVGELFF. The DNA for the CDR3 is TGTGCCAGCAGTGAAACGGGACAGGGCGTCGGGGAGCTGTTTTTT.

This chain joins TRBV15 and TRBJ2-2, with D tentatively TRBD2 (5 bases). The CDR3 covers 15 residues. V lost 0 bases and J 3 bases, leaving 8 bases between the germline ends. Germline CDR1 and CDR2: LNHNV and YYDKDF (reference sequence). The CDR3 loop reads CATSRDHGDTGELFF. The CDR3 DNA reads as TGTGCCACCAGCAGAGATCACGGGGACACCGGGGAGCTGTTTTTT.

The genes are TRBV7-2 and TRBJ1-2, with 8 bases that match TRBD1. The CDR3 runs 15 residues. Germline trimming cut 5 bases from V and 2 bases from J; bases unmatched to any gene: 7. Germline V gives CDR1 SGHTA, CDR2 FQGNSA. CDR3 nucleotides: TGTGCCAGCAGCAACTCAGGGGGCAAAAACTATGGCTACACCTTC. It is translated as CASSNSGGKNYGYTF. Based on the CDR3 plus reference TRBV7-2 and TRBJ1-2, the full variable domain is GAGVSQSPSNKVTEKGKDVELRCDPISGHTALYWYRQSLGQGLEFLIYFQGNSAPDKSGLPSDRFSAERTGGSVSTLTIQRTQQEDSAVYLCASSNSGGKNYGYTFGSGTRLTVV.

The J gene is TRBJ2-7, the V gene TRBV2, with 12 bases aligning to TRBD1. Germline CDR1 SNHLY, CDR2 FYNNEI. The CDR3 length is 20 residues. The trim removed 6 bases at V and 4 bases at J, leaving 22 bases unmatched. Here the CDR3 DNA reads TGTGCCAGCAGCTCACCAATGGGGGGGGACAGGGGGCGTACCCCATACGAGCAGTACTTC. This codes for CASSSPMGGDRGRTPYEQYF.

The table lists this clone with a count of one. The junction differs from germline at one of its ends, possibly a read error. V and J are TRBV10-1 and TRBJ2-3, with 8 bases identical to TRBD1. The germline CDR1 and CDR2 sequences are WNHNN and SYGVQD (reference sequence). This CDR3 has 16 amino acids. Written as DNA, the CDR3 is TGCGCCAGCAGTGACCCGGGGACAGGACCCACAAATACGCAGTATTTT. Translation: CASSDPGTGPTNTQYF.

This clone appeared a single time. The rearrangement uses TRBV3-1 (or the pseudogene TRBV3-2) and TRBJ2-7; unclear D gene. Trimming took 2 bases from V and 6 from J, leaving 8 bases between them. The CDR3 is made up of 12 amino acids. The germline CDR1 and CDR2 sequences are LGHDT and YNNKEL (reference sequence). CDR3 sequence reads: CASSQNIVEQYF. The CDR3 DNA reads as TGTGCCAGCAGCCAAAACATCGTCGAGCAGTACTTC.

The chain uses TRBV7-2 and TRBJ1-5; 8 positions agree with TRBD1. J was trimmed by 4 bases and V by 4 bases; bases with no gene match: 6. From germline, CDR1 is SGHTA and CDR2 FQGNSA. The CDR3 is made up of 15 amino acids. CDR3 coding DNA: TGTGCCAGCAGCTCAGTAGGACAGGGAAATCAGCCCCAGCATTTT. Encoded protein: CASSSVGQGNQPQHF.

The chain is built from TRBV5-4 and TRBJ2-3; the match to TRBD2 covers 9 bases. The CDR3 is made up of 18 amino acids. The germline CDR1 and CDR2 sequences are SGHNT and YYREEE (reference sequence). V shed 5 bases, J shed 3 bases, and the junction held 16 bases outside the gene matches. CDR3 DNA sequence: TGTGCCAGCAGACTTGGCGGGGGGGAATTGTTTGGAACAGATACGCAGTATTTT. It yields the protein CASRLGGGELFGTDTQYF.

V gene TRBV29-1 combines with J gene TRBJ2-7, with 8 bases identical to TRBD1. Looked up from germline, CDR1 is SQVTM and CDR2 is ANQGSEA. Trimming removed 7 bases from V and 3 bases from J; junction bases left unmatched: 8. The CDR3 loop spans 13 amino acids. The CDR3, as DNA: TGCAGCGCGTCGGACAGGGTAGGCTACGAGCAGTACTTC. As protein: CSASDRVGYEQYF.